What follows are 10 T cell receptor beta chains derived from one specimen sequenced in a study of PD-L1 blockade in urothelial cancer (TCRdb year 2017). Read against the paper, the sample's time point label means: peripheral blood 6 weeks after treatment start. Libraries came from the immunoSEQ multiplex PCR assay. Here the immuneACCESS table is served through TCRdb, limited to in-frame sequences with V and J called. Missing clones are a known gap in these copies; in checked studies unresolved V genes cover under half, and the rest lacks a known reason. This sample holds about 50,000 clones; around 88% were observed only once. The ten top clones hold about 9.4% of the sample. Sequenced material: PBMCs, taken around atezolizumab (anti-PD-L1) treatment. These receptor sequences come from a man aged 55 to 69 with urothelial cancer.

This chain connects TRBV27 to TRBJ1-5, with D possibly being TRBD1 (5 bases). CDR3 length: 14 residues. V was clipped by 3 bases and J by 1 base, with 7 bases between them. The germline V gene has CDR1 MNHEY and CDR2 SMNVEV (reference sequence). CDR3 sequence (DNA): TGTGCCAGCAGTTTTGGACAAAGCAATCAGCCCCAGCATTTT. The encoded protein is CASSFGQSNQPQHF.

V usage is TRBV9 and J usage is TRBJ1-5; TRBD1 aligns across 10 bases. Losses at the gene ends were 2 bases for V and 5 bases for J; bases not matched to a gene: 1. Per germline, CDR1 SGDLS and CDR2 YYNGEE. The CDR3 extends over 14 amino acids. In nucleotides, the CDR3 is TGTGCCAGCAGCGTCGGGACAGGGGATCAGCCCCAGCATTTT. Translated: CASSVGTGDQPQHF. Supplemented by reference TRBV9 and TRBJ1-5, the full variable domain reads DSGVTQTPKHLITATGQRVTLRCSPRSGDLSVYWYQQSLDQGLQFLIQYYNGEERAKGNILERFSAQQFPDLHSELNLSSLELGDSALYFCASSVGTGDQPQHFGDGTRLSIL.

The chain is built from TRBV19 and TRBJ1-6; TRBD1 matches 8 bases. The CDR3 extends over 17 amino acids. V was clipped by 3 bases and J by 1 base; unmatched bases: 5. Germline V gene sequence: CDR1 LNHDA, CDR2 SQIVND (reference sequence). The CDR3 DNA reads TGTGCCAGTAGTATTCAGGGGGCGAGGTCCTATAATTCACCCCTCCACTTT. Translation: CASSIQGARSYNSPLHF. Combining the CDR3 with reference TRBV19 and TRBJ1-6 gives the whole variable domain DGGITQSPKYLFRKEGQNVTLSCEQNLNHDAMYWYRQDPGQGLRLIYYSQIVNDFQKGDIAEGYSVSREKKESFPLTVTSAQKNPTAFYLCASSIQGARSYNSPLHFGNGTRLTVT.

The chain uses TRBV6-6 and TRBJ1-6, with D hard to call. Germline CDR1 is MNHNY and CDR2 is SVGAGI (reference sequence). There are 15 residues in the CDR3. Trimming stripped 2 bases from V and 7 bases from J, with 12 bases between. This chain's CDR3 is CASSYTPESNSPLHF. The CDR3 DNA is TGTGCCAGCAGTTACACCCCGGAGAGCAATTCACCCCTCCACTTT.

The chain couples TRBV6-1 to TRBJ2-7, with a weak D call TRBD1 (5 bases). V was shortened by 1 base and J by 4 bases, with 11 bases between the two germline ends. The germline V gene has CDR1 MNHNS and CDR2 SASEGT. The CDR3 runs 14 residues. The CDR3 nucleotides are TGTGCCAGCAGTGAAGTATTCCAGGGATACGAGCAGTACTTC. This translates into CASSEVFQGYEQYF.

This chain uses TRBV19 with TRBJ1-5, with 7 bases aligning to TRBD1. CDR3 size: 18 residues. Germline CDR1 LNHDA, CDR2 SQIVND (reference sequence). Losses at the gene ends were 0 bases for V and 4 bases for J; bases not matched to a gene: 12. Written as DNA, the CDR3 is TGTGCCAGTAGTATAGAGCCGGGCGCAGGGGGGTGGAATCAGCCCCAGCATTTT. Protein product: CASSIEPGAGGWNQPQHF.

A single count supports this clone. This chain joins TRBV5-4 and TRBJ2-2, with 15 bases fitting TRBD2. The germline CDR1 and CDR2 sequences are SGHNT and YYREEE (reference sequence). V shed 3 bases, J shed 7 bases, and the junction held 4 bases outside the gene matches. The CDR3 has 16 residues. In DNA form, the CDR3 reads TGTGCCAGCAGCTCCGGGACTAGCGGGGGGCACGGGGAGCTGTTTTTT. Translation gives CASSSGTSGGHGELFF.

The chain links TRBV11-2 to TRBJ2-1, with D possibly matching TRBD2 (7 bases). Trimming left V 3 bases short and J 10 bases short, with 10 bases between. The CDR3 loop spans 12 amino acids. CDR1 is SGHAT, CDR2 FQNNGV, per germline. The CDR3 sequence is CASSFAGAEQFF. CDR3 DNA: TGTGCCAGCAGCTTCGCGGGGGCCGAGCAGTTCTTC.

The chain couples TRBV7-2 to TRBJ2-5, with D maybe TRBD1 (6 bases). V gave up 6 bases and J gave up 4 bases, with 9 bases separating them. CDR3 size: 12 residues. CDR1 and CDR2 (germline): SGHTA, FQGNSA. CDR3 protein: CASSRRGETQYF. CDR3 DNA: TGTGCCAGCAGTCGCAGGGGAGAGACCCAGTACTTC.

CDR3 bases: TGTGCCAGCAGTTTAGCCGACAGGGGGCAGGACTATGGCTACACCTTC. It encodes CASSLADRGQDYGYTF. V and J are TRBV28 and TRBJ1-2; 10 bases map to TRBD1. The V gene's germline CDR1 is MDHEN and CDR2 SYDVKM. V shed 2 bases, J shed 3 bases, and the junction held 6 bases outside the gene matches. The length of the CDR3 is 16 residues.